A single T cell receptor (beta chain) is shown here with its context. Its binding antigen is unknown. No quality values exist for individual bases; no much larger clone is one base distant. This specimen comes from a study of cytomegalovirus exposure and HLA in healthy donors (TCRdb year 2017). About the investigation overall: An earlier analysis of fewer than 750 of the donors reported about 280 Gb of sequence data and 90 million to 120 million unique TCR beta sequences obtained from approximately 180 million T cells. About 330 gigabases of sequencing data and approximately 91 million unique TCR sequences made up an early release that covered 500 to 700 HLA-typed donors. Of the roughly 390 genotyped donors, 65% to 90% fell in the genetic ancestry cluster associated with self-reported Caucasian donors. The study aimed to test whether signatures of past pathogen exposure could be identified by cataloging public T cell receptors. Using immunosequencing, the study profiled T cell repertoires from fewer than 700 subjects and related those repertoires to cytomegalovirus serostatus. A separate validation cohort of roughly 130 different subjects was used in addition to the approximately 640-subject first cohort. To predict cytomegalovirus infection status, the study brought together high-throughput TCR immunosequencing, statistical association of individual TCRs with disease status, and machine learning. To study patterns of TCR occurrence, a later analysis re-analyzed previously published TCR beta repertoires from 666 donors and added high-resolution HLA genotyping. Rather than using new phenotypic data, the later analysis identified candidate immune exposures from TCR beta sequences and from how often those sequences occurred across donors. An earlier analysis of roughly 580 of the donors used high-throughput TCR beta sequencing to judge whether each TCR beta V gene segment behaved as functional or pseudogenic. Donor age, sex, ethnicity and CMV serostatus were compiled together with the repertoire data. A later genetic analysis used genome-wide SNP genotypes for about 60% of the roughly 670 donors, treating that subset as a discovery cohort. All discovery cohort repertoires had been generated using a single sequencing platform. HLA typing covered class I and class II loci at four-digit resolution. The number of donors typed differed by locus, with about 629-630 for A, B, C, DRB1 and DQB1, more than 500 for DQA1, 606 for DPA1, and around 430 for DPB1. A few DR-DQ haplotypes were handled as single units for association and clustering because linkage in the cohort was strong. Across around 400 genotyped donors of the cohort, an average of approximately 240,000 unique TCR beta nucleotide sequences per donor were sequenced, and roughly a sixth of those sequences were non-productive.

Libraries were made using the immunoSEQ multiplex PCR assay. For the multiplex PCR, a mixture combining 60 forward primers for TCR Vbeta segments and 13 reverse primers for TCR Jbeta segments was used. A multiplex PCR assay on genomic DNA amplified the CDR3 region of rearranged TCR beta genes. On the Illumina HiSeq System, the amplified TCR beta libraries were sequenced as 87-base-pair reads. Regarding the original processing steps: In a later analysis, some 80 million unique TCR beta chains were counted across the approximately 670 repertoires, and roughly 11 million of these chains were shared by at least two donors. A nearest-neighbor algorithm error-corrected the raw reads and collapsed the reads into unique sequences, merging closely related sequences to remove PCR and sequencing errors. Alignment of CDR3 sequences to IMGT reference sequences was used to assign V, D and J gene segments. For a sequence to be retained, a match of at least six nucleotides was required to both a V gene segment and a J gene segment. A rearrangement was called productive if the CDR3 had no stop codons and remained in frame with V and J, and every other rearrangement was called non-productive. Following IMGT convention, CDR3 was defined as the stretch from the second conserved V-encoded cysteine to the conserved J-encoded phenylalanine. Sequences without an unambiguous match to a single V gene segment were excluded from the earlier analysis of about 600 of the donors. An earlier analysis of about 590 of the donors classified V segments as functional when productive rearrangements were above 56.7% and as segregating when the standard deviation between donors was above 5%. A statistical classification framework was developed to diagnose cytomegalovirus status using the catalog of TCR beta chain sequences. In a later analysis, TCR nucleotide sequences were compared against IMGT/GENE-DB human TR gene sequences so that V and J genes could be assigned. In a later analysis, CDR3 sequences and most-parsimonious VDJ recombination scenarios were assigned using the TCRdist pipeline. In a later analysis, every TCR beta chain was defined by the combination of its CDR3 amino acid sequence and its V-gene family, and reads without a unique V-gene family were dropped. To address suspected cross-contamination and a sequencing artifact, a later analysis removed around 600 highly shared, low-generation-probability nucleotide sequences. A later analysis calculated a clonal expansion index for each public chain from normalized within-repertoire ranks of inferred template counts. Generation probabilities in a later analysis came from a VDJ recombination model fitted to out-of-frame rearrangements, and those results were checked against IGoR. Hypergeometric tests were used in a later analysis to score TCR-TCR, TCR-HLA and TCR-CMV co-occurrence, with a repertoire-size bias correction applied to the TCR pairs. To estimate false discovery rates, a later analysis permuted the HLA or CMV assignments 20 times. In a later analysis, co-occurring TCRs were grouped with DBSCAN, and TCRdist sequence similarity was added when clustering was performed within HLA-allele-positive subsets. Co-occurrence clustering excluded repertoires with fewer than 30,000 or more than 120,000 public chains, plus five with anomalous nucleotide sharing. TCRdb stores this immuneACCESS table with in-frame sequences only. Part of the clones is absent; in the studies checked, under half of the shortfall reflects unresolved V genes, and no reason is known for the rest. V and J calls plus clone size are reproduced from that table; the DNA served to infer D and trimming. The sample table holds 130,000 or so clones, of which around 77% were seen once. The ten largest clonotypes hold 5.3% of the sample.

Trimming at the junction amounts to 3 bases on V and 5 bases on J, and the germline ends lie 11 bases apart. The CDR3, cysteine through phenylalanine, is 14 amino acids long. The read is trimmed to its CDR3 DNA, 42 bases read in frame from base 1. CDR1 and CDR2 were assigned from the germline V gene (reference sequence) as LNHNV and YYDKDF. The cohort consisted of some 730 healthy bone marrow donors. All cohort members were sampled while nominally healthy, although unrecorded immune exposures were likely present. The donor tested CMV seronegative and was one of the 352 seronegative cohort members. Each donor provided a peripheral blood sample, and peripheral blood mononuclear cells were used for TCR beta sequencing. The Qiagen DNeasy Blood Extraction Kit was used to extract genomic DNA from the blood cell samples. What the work shows at the level of the full study, not this receptor alone: An association between a missense DCLRE1C variant and V-gene and J-gene trimming of TCR beta chains was found in a later genetic analysis and replicated in an independent cohort. According to a later genetic analysis, donors in an Asian-associated ancestry cluster had fewer N-insertions in productive TCRs than the roughly 670-donor mean. Because counts were too low, roughly 17 rarely observed V segments, including chromosome 9 orphons, were left out of the earlier analysis of a few hundred of the donors. Because some donors lacked HLA typing at each locus, the association tests relied only on the typed subset. At a false discovery rate of 0.05, a later analysis linked fewer than 20,000 TCR beta sequences to specific HLA alleles. According to a later analysis, most CMV-associated TCR beta chains appeared to be HLA-restricted, and the HLA associations seemed to be driven largely by CMV exposure. The 87-base-pair reads could not distinguish some IMGT-functional V segments, including TRBV6-2 and TRBV6-3, so those segments were excluded. The study gave a list of about 160 TCR beta chains associated with cytomegalovirus. When HLA alleles, especially DR and DQ, strongly co-occurred, TCR associations were difficult to assign to individual alleles. In a later analysis, TCR association rates were found to vary across HLA loci, with the most associated TCRs seen for DRB1 alleles and the fewest for HLA-C alleles. Presence/absence analyses assumed roughly uniform sequencing depth across donors, an assumption that may not hold. It was suggested by the authors that the approach could potentially be generalized to other disease states and immunological phenotypes. Linkage disequilibrium might explain the correlated functional status among segregating V segments, but an unknown experimental factor could not be ruled out. CMV serostatus was the only immune exposure information available for the cohort. Cytomegalovirus status was reported to be diagnosed by the classifier with high specificity and sensitivity in both the original and validation cohorts. A group of highly shared sequence variants was considered likely to be a technical artifact of the sequencing pipeline. In an earlier analysis of 587 of the donors, most TCR beta V segments appeared in productive rearrangements about 87% or about 30% of the time, broadly matching IMGT annotations. In vitro tests confirmed that a few of the cytomegalovirus-associated TCR beta chains recognize cytomegalovirus antigens. A further reported finding was that TCR beta sequences accurately predicted the HLA-A and HLA-B alleles for most subjects in the first cohort. The cohort was sequenced for TCR beta chains only, and without alpha or paired-chain data the features that could be detected were limited. Across donors, most TCR sequences were observed very rarely, whereas some public TCRs were present in many individuals. A later analysis found that HLA-associated TCR beta chains were more clonally expanded and had lower generation probabilities than equally common non-associated chains. Several of the top co-occurrence clusters appeared to be linked to parvovirus B19, influenza, CMV and Epstein-Barr virus, according to a later analysis.

The TCR sequence derives from a man aged 25 to 40 in good health and CMV-seronegative. This chain joins TRBV15 to TRBJ1-3; the D gene lacks a confident call. The sequenced sample was PBMCs. The sequenced DNA is TGTGCCACCAGCAGGAGCGAGATCCGAAACACCATATATTTT. Translated, this gives CATSRSEIRNTIYF.